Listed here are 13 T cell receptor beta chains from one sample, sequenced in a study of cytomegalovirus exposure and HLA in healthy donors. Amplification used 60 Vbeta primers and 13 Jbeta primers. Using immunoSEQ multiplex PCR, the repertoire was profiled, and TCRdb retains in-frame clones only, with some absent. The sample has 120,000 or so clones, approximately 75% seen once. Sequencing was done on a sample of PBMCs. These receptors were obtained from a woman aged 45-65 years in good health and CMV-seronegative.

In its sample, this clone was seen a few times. The DNA of the CDR3 is TGTGCCAGCAGTGAAGGGACGGAGGGGACGAGGGAGCAGTACTTC. Amino acid sequence: CASSEGTEGTREQYF. The chain employs TRBV2 and TRBJ2-7; tentative D call: TRBD2 (6 bases). The germline gives CDR1 SNHLY, CDR2 FYNNEI. Trimming removed 1 base at V and 7 bases at J, with 17 bases between. The CDR3 is made up of 15 amino acids.

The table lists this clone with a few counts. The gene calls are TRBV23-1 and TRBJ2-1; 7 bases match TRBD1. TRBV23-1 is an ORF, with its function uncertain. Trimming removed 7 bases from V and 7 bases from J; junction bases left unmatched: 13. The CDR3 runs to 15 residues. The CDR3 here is CASTTPGTAGNEQFF. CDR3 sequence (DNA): TGCGCCAGCACCACACCCGGGACAGCTGGGAATGAGCAGTTCTTC.

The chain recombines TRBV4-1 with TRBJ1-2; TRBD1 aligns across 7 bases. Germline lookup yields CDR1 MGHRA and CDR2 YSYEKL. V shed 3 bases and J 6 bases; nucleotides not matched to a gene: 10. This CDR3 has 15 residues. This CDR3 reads CASSHRRTGTNGYTF. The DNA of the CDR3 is TGCGCCAGCAGCCACCGACGGACAGGAACGAATGGCTACACCTTC.

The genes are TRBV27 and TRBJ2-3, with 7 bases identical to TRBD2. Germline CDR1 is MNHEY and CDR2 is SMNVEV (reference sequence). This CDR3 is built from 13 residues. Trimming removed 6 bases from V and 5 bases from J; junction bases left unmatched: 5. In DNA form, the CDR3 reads TGTGCCAGCAGGGCCTGGGGGGGAGATACGCAGTATTTT. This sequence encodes CASRAWGGDTQYF.

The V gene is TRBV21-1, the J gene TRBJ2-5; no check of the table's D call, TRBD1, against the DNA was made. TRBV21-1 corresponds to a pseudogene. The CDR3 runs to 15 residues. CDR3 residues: CASRIPGQRSGTQYF. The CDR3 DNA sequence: TGTGCCAGCAGGATACCGGGACAAAGGAGTGGGACCCAGTACTTC.

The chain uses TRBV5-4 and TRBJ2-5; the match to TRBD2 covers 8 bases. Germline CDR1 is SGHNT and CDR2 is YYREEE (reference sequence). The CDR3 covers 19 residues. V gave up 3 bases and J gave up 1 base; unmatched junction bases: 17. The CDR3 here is CASSSDTTRTTSGQETQYF. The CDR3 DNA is TGTGCCAGCAGCTCAGACACAACTAGGACTACTAGCGGCCAAGAGACCCAGTACTTC.

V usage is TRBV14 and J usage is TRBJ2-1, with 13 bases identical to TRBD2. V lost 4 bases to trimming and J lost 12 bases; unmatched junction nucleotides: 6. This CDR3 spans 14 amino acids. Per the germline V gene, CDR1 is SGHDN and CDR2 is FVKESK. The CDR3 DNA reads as TGTGCCAGCAGCCTGGGACTAGCGGGAAATTGGCAGTTCTTC. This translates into CASSLGLAGNWQFF.

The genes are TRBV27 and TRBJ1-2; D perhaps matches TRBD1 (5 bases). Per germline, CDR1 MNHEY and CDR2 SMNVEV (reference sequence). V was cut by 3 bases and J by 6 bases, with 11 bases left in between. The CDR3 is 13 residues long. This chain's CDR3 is CASSFREVDGYTF. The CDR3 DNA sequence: TGTGCCAGCAGTTTCAGGGAGGTCGATGGCTACACCTTC.

CDR3 DNA: TGTGCCAGCAGCTTAGAAGAGACAGGGGGCCACGAGCAGTACTTC. Translated, it gives CASSLEETGGHEQYF. J is TRBJ2-7 and V is TRBV7-9; 10 bases map to TRBD1. Germline CDR1 SEHNR, CDR2 FQNEAQ (reference sequence). Trimming at V came to 1 base and at J to 5 bases, leaving 5 bases not matched to a gene. The CDR3 consists of 15 residues.

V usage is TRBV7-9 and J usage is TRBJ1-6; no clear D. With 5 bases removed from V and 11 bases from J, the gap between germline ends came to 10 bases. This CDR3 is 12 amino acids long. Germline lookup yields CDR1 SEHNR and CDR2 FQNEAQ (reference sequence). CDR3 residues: CASSTPWPPLHF. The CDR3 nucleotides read TGTGCCAGCAGCACACCGTGGCCACCCCTCCACTTT.

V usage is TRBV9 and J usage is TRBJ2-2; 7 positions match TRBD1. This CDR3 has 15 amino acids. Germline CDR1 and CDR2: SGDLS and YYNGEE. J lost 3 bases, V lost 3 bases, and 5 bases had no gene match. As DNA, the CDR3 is TGTGCCAGCAGCGGGGACAGAAAATACACCGGGGAGCTGTTTTTT. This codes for CASSGDRKYTGELFF.

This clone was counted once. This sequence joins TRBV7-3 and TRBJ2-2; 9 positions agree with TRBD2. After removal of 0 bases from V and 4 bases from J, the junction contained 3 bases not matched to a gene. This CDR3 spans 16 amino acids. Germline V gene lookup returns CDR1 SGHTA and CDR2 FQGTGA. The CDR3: CASSLTSGSGTGELFF. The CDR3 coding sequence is TGTGCCAGCAGCTTAACTAGCGGGAGTGGCACCGGGGAGCTGTTTTTT. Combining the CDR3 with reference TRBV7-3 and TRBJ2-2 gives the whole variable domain GAGVSQTPSNKVTEKGKYVELRCDPISGHTALYWYRQSLGQGPEFLIYFQGTGAADDSGLPNDRFFAVRPEGSVSTLKIQRTERGDSAVYLCASSLTSGSGTGELFFGEGSRLTVL.

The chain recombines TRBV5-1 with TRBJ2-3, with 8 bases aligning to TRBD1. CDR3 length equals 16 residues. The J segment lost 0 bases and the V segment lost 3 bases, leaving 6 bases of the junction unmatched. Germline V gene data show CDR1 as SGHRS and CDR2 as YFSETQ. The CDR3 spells CASSWGQEVSTDTQYF. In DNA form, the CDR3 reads TGCGCCAGCAGCTGGGGACAGGAGGTTAGCACAGATACGCAGTATTTT.